These 3 T cell receptor beta chains originate from one sample sequenced in a study of blood T cell repertoires in COVID-19 (dated by TCRdb to the early 2020s). The method was the immunoSEQ multiplex PCR assay. TCRdb carries this immuneACCESS record with in-frame sequences only. Its versions omit some clonotypes, under half of them owing to an unresolved V gene in the studies checked, with the rest unexplained. Counted in this sample were over 110,000 clones; about 70% of them appeared once. Together, the top ten hold about an eighth of the sample. The source material was peripheral blood. Receptors originate from an elderly man with acute or convalescent COVID-19.

The chain recombines TRBV18 with TRBJ2-3; D not certain. Between the trimmed V and J ends, which lost 3 bases and 4 bases, there was a span of 14 bases. Germline V gene sequence: CDR1 KGHSH, CDR2 LQKENI. The CDR3 extends over 15 amino acids. The CDR3 nucleotides read TGTGCCAGCTCACCCCCGTCCAGTGCCTCAGATACGCAGTATTTT. This encodes CASSPPSSASDTQYF.

The chain has TRBV24-1 and TRBJ1-2; 8 bases map to TRBD1. Germline CDR1 reads KGHDR; CDR2 reads SFDVKD. V gave up 3 bases and J gave up 6 bases; unmatched junction bases: 5. The CDR3 is 14 residues long. In nucleotides, the CDR3 is TGTGCCACCAGTGATCCAGGACAGGGCCATGGCTACACCTTC. It translates to CATSDPGQGHGYTF.

Concerning this clone itself: An end of the junction differs from the germline gene, which may be a read error. The chain uses TRBV7-7 and TRBJ2-3; D uncertain. There are 12 residues in the CDR3. CDR1 SSHAT and CDR2 FNYEAQ come from the germline V gene (reference sequence). The CDR3: CASSSPTDTQYF. The CDR3 DNA follows: TGTGCTAGCAGCTCTCCCACAGATACGCAGTATTTT.